These 18 T cell receptor beta chains were all obtained from the same sample, sequenced in a study of PD-L1 blockade in urothelial cancer. Data came from immunoSEQ multiplex PCR; TCRdb stores just in-frame clones and leaves some out. The sample gives approximately 79,000 clones, about 85% of which show up once; over 5% is in the top ten. Sample: PBMCs, taken around atezolizumab (anti-PD-L1) treatment. The receptors stem from a woman aged 65 to 85 with urothelial cancer.

V is TRBV11-2 and J is TRBJ2-3; 7 bases align to TRBD2. CDR1 and CDR2 (germline): SGHAT, FQNNGV. The trim removed 4 bases at V and 0 bases at J, leaving 7 bases unmatched. CDR3 length: 16 residues. The DNA of the CDR3 is TGTGCCAGCAGCTGGGGTGGCGGGGGTAGCACAGATACGCAGTATTTT. Translating it yields CASSWGGGGSTDTQYF. Together with reference TRBV11-2 and TRBJ2-3, the CDR3 gives the full variable domain: EAGVAQSPRYKIIEKRQSVAFWCNPISGHATLYWYQQILGQGPKLLIQFQNNGVVDDSQLPKDRFSAERLKGVDSTLKIQPAKLEDSAVYLCASSWGGGGSTDTQYFGPGTRLTVL.

The gene calls are TRBV9 and TRBJ1-4; 7 nucleotides align to TRBD1. Losses at the gene ends were 5 bases for V and 7 bases for J; bases not matched to a gene: 8. This CDR3 contains 14 residues. From germline, CDR1 is SGDLS and CDR2 YYNGEE. CDR3 sequence reads: CASSAQGIGEKLFF. CDR3 coding DNA: TGTGCCAGCAGTGCACAGGGGATAGGTGAAAAACTGTTTTTT.

As DNA, the CDR3 is TGTGCCACCAGCAGAGATCGGCAGGGTTGGAACTATGGCTACACCTTC. The encoded protein is CATSRDRQGWNYGYTF. V gene TRBV15 combines with J gene TRBJ1-2, with D maybe TRBD1 (5 bases). Germline assignment: CDR1 LNHNV and CDR2 YYDKDF (reference sequence). The V gene lost 0 bases and the J gene lost 2 bases, with 13 bases spanning the gap. The CDR3 contains 16 residues. The full variable domain, completed using reference TRBV15 and TRBJ1-2, is DAMVIQNPRYQVTQFGKPVTLSCSQTLNHNVMYWYQQKSSQAPKLLFHYYDKDFNNEADTPDNFQSRRPNTSFCFLDIRSPGLGDTAMYLCATSRDRQGWNYGYTFGSGTRLTVV.

V gene TRBV25-1 combines with J gene TRBJ2-1, with D hard to call. Germline V gene data show CDR1 as MGHDK and CDR2 as SYGVNS. V lost 9 bases and J 5 bases, leaving 8 bases between the germline ends. The CDR3 contains 11 residues. The CDR3 loop is CASSRDNEQFF. DNA for the CDR3: TGTGCCAGTTCCCGAGACAATGAGCAGTTCTTC.

The CDR3 sequence is CASSSGQGNEKLFF. Here the CDR3 DNA reads TGCGCCAGCAGCTCCGGACAGGGAAATGAAAAACTGTTTTTT. The V call is TRBV5-1, the J call TRBJ1-4, with 8 bases matching TRBD1. Germline values: CDR1 SGHRS, CDR2 YFSETQ. The CDR3 contains 14 residues. V was pared by 3 bases and J by 5 bases, with 3 bases of the junction left unmatched.

This sequence joins TRBV4-1 and TRBJ2-2, with TRBD1 identical over 9 bases. The CDR3 consists of 17 residues. The trim removed 0 bases at V and 4 bases at J, leaving 6 bases unmatched. Germline V CDR1 and CDR2: MGHRA, YSYEKL. The CDR3 coding sequence is TGCGCCAGCAGCCAAGAGGGGGGGACAGGGACCACCGGGGAGCTGTTTTTT. This encodes CASSQEGGTGTTGELFF.

The rearrangement joins TRBV11-3 to TRBJ2-7; 9 bases agree with TRBD1. This CDR3 has 14 residues. V was clipped by 4 bases and J by 6 bases; unmatched bases: 7. Germline-derived CDR1 and CDR2 are SGHNT and YENEEA. The CDR3 region has the DNA TGTGCCAGCAGCTCGCCGGGACAGGGAAGCGAGCAGTACTTC. Its protein is CASSSPGQGSEQYF.

The J gene is TRBJ2-1, the V gene TRBV10-3; 9 bases line up with TRBD2. This CDR3 region has 16 residues. J lost 3 bases, V lost 10 bases, and 13 bases had no gene match. CDR1 and CDR2 from the germline V gene are ENHRY and SYGVKD. CDR3 sequence (DNA): TGTGCCAGCGGGGGGGAGCGGGTGGGGGGCTACAATGAGCAGTTCTTC. Encoded protein: CASGGERVGGYNEQFF.

In DNA, the CDR3 is TGTGCCAGCAGTGGGGGCCTTGCCTACGAGCAGTACTTC. Protein sequence: CASSGGLAYEQYF. This sequence joins TRBV6-5 and TRBJ2-7; tentative D call: TRBD1 (6 bases). The V end lost 5 bases, the J end lost 2 bases, and 10 bases lay between the germline ends. Germline assignment: CDR1 MNHEY and CDR2 SVGAGI. The CDR3 has 13 amino acids.

This clone has just a few counts. V usage is TRBV9 and J usage is TRBJ2-7, with TRBD1 identical over 7 bases. The CDR3 consists of 15 residues. The J segment lost 4 bases and the V segment lost 4 bases, leaving 11 bases of the junction unmatched. CDR1 and CDR2 from the germline V gene are SGDLS and YYNGEE. In DNA, the CDR3 is TGTGCCAGCAGCCGAGCCCCACCGACAGGGTACGAGCAGTACTTC. This encodes CASSRAPPTGYEQYF.

The chain combines TRBV5-4 with TRBJ1-2; the match to TRBD1 covers 7 bases. Germline V lookup: CDR1 SGHNT, CDR2 YYREEE (reference sequence). This CDR3 spans 14 amino acids. With 4 bases clipped from V and 5 bases from J, the junction kept 8 bases outside the gene matches. The CDR3 nucleotides read TGTGCCAGCAGCGGGGGACAGTCCCATTATGGCTACACCTTC. Translated, it gives CASSGGQSHYGYTF.

This clone was detected only once. The rearrangement joins TRBV6-1 to TRBJ2-5; 10 nucleotides match TRBD1. J was trimmed by 4 bases and V by 5 bases; bases with no gene match: 4. Germline assignment: CDR1 MNHNS and CDR2 SASEGT. The CDR3 sequence is 14 residues long. CDR3 in amino acids: CASSKGQGRETQYF. The CDR3 nucleotides read TGTGCCAGCAGTAAGGGACAGGGGAGAGAGACCCAGTACTTC.

This CDR3 reads CASRPGQNTGELFF. The CDR3 DNA reads TGTGCCAGCAGACCGGGACAGAACACCGGGGAGCTGTTTTTT. The V and J genes are TRBV6-6 and TRBJ2-2, with TRBD1 as a possible D gene (6 bases). The V end was cut by 6 bases, the J end by 1 base, with 9 bases between. CDR3 size: 14 residues. Germline loops: CDR1 MNHNY, CDR2 SVGAGI (reference sequence).

The V and J genes are TRBV11-2 and TRBJ2-7, with TRBD1 identical over 7 bases. V gave up 3 bases and J gave up 3 bases; unmatched junction bases: 5. The CDR3 loop spans 14 amino acids. CDR1 and CDR2 (germline): SGHAT, FQNNGV. The CDR3 sequence: CASSFQGVDYEQYF. The CDR3 nucleotides are TGTGCCAGCAGCTTCCAGGGGGTCGACTACGAGCAGTACTTC.

This clone came up a few times. The chain couples TRBV28 to TRBJ2-7; unclear D gene. Per the germline V gene, CDR1 is MDHEN and CDR2 is SYDVKM. V dropped 3 bases and J dropped 0 bases, with 27 bases sitting between them. The CDR3 runs to 20 residues. This CDR3 is CASSFPLSTSDVAPSYEQYF. In DNA form, the CDR3 reads TGTGCCAGCAGTTTCCCCCTATCCACTTCTGACGTAGCCCCCTCCTACGAGCAGTACTTC. Combining the CDR3 with reference TRBV28 and TRBJ2-7 gives the whole variable domain DVKVTQSSRYLVKRTGEKVFLECVQDMDHENMFWYRQDPGLGLRLIYFSYDVKMKEKGDIPEGYSVSREKKERFSLILESASTNQTSMYLCASSFPLSTSDVAPSYEQYFGPGTRLTVT.

This chain joins TRBV29-1 and TRBJ2-7, with D perhaps matching TRBD2 (5 bases). Germline CDR1 and CDR2: SQVTM and ANQGSEA. The V end was cut by 4 bases, the J end by 3 bases, with 13 bases between. This CDR3 has 13 amino acids. The CDR3 nucleotides are TGCAGCGTTGGACCGCTCGGAGGCTACGAGCAGTACTTC. Its protein is CSVGPLGGYEQYF.

This clone was detected only a few times. V usage is TRBV2 and J usage is TRBJ2-2; D remains unclear. Germline CDR1 is SNHLY and CDR2 is FYNNEI. V dropped 2 bases and J dropped 6 bases, with 10 bases sitting between them. This CDR3 comprises 14 residues. The CDR3 region is CASSERTVPGELFF. CDR3 nucleotide sequence: TGTGCCAGCAGTGAACGTACAGTACCCGGGGAGCTGTTTTTT.

V gene TRBV19 combines with J gene TRBJ1-2; no reliable D call. The ends were cut back, 2 bases at V and 4 bases at J, with 8 bases in the middle. The CDR3 length is 13 residues. Germline V gene sequence: CDR1 LNHDA, CDR2 SQIVND (reference sequence). The CDR3 loop is CASSIIEGYGYTF. For the CDR3, the DNA is TGTGCCAGTAGTATAATAGAGGGCTATGGCTACACCTTC.